Each of the 9 T cell receptor beta chains below was sequenced from the same sample in a study of T cells after yellow fever vaccination (dated by TCRdb to about 2019). This sample's treatment or condition label indicates: live attenuated yellow fever vaccine strain. Library preparation was by 5' RACE. Instrument used: Illumina HiSeq 2500. The public reads were quality trimmed at Q25 with fastp and then assembled into clones with MiXCR by TCRdb, keeping productive beta chains. Duplicate CDR3 protein sequences are folded into a single record with the most common DNA and genes. The sample has some 350,000 distinct CDR3 sequences on record, roughly 11% of them singletons. The biggest ten clones account for about 17% of the sample. The sample in question was PBMCs, obtained on the day of the first yellow fever vaccination. The receptors stem from a man younger than 35 who received the YFV17D yellow fever vaccine.

This clonotype was counted between two and nine times. The chain recombines TRBV11-2 with TRBJ2-1; tentatively, D is TRBD1 (6 bases). The CDR3 spans 18 residues. Germline CDR1 is SGHAT and CDR2 is FQNNGV. V lost 2 bases and J 6 bases, leaving 23 bases between the germline ends. CDR3 bases: TGTGCCAGCAGCTTAACCCTCCCGCCCACAGGGTACAGCAATGAGCAGTTCTTC. Its protein product is CASSLTLPPTGYSNEQFF.

This clonotype appeared a few times. The V and J genes are TRBV7-8 and TRBJ2-1, with a possible D match to TRBD2 (6 bases). Between the trimmed V and J ends, which lost 5 bases and 2 bases, there was a span of 19 bases. CDR1 and CDR2 from the germline V gene are SGHVS and FQNEAQ. This CDR3 region has 17 residues. CDR3 in DNA: TGTGCCAGCAGCCCTGAGATGGGTTCGGGGGCCTACAATGAGCAGTTCTTC. Protein: CASSPEMGSGAYNEQFF.

The chain recombines TRBV7-3 with TRBJ2-1; 7 bases are shared with TRBD2. Looked up from germline, CDR1 is SGHTA and CDR2 is FQGTGA. The CDR3 spans 18 residues. V was clipped by 5 bases and J by 7 bases; unmatched bases: 20. DNA of the CDR3: TGTGCCAGCAGCATGACTCCCCCGACTAGCTCCTCAGCGAATGAGCAGTTCTTC. This sequence encodes CASSMTPPTSSSANEQFF.

The chain employs TRBV4-1 and TRBJ2-1, with 8 positions matching TRBD2. The CDR3 has 16 residues. With V trimmed by 1 base and J by 4 bases, 6 bases remained unmatched. Germline V gene lookup returns CDR1 MGHRA and CDR2 YSYEKL. Written as DNA, the CDR3 is TGCGCCAGCAGCCAAGTCACTGGCGGGGGGTACAATGAGCAGTTCTTC. Translated: CASSQVTGGGYNEQFF.

This clonotype was counted a few times. V usage is TRBV6-5 and J usage is TRBJ2-5; D not certain. The CDR3 consists of 14 residues. Germline-derived CDR1 and CDR2 are MNHEY and SVGAGI. V lost 0 bases, J lost 0 bases, and 5 bases lay in between. The CDR3: CASSYSRDQETQYF. Written as DNA, the CDR3 is TGTGCCAGCAGTTACTCGCGCGACCAAGAGACCCAGTACTTC.

The CDR3 DNA sequence: TGCGTCCTTTGGGAGGGGGCTAGCTACACCTTC. Translating it yields CVLWEGASYTF. The chain carries TRBV20-1 and TRBJ1-2; 7 bases align to TRBD1. The CDR3 extends over 11 amino acids. Germline values: CDR1 DFQATT, CDR2 SNEGSKA (reference sequence).

This clonotype was observed a handful of times. V is TRBV6-4 and J is TRBJ1-2; no clear D gene. The germline V gene has CDR1 MRHNA and CDR2 SNTAGT. The germline V and J ends were trimmed by 3 bases and 7 bases, with 15 bases remaining between them. The CDR3 covers 14 residues. The DNA of the CDR3 is TGTGCCAGCAGTGAAGACCTCACAACCGGTGGCTACACCTTC. Amino acids: CASSEDLTTGGYTF.

This clonotype was found a few times. This chain joins TRBV7-3 and TRBJ1-1; D is unresolved. From germline, CDR1 is SGHTA and CDR2 FQGTGA. This CDR3 comprises 13 residues. Trimming took 0 bases from V and 7 from J, leaving 9 bases between them. The CDR3 sequence: CASSLTLSSEAFF. CDR3 bases: TGTGCCAGCAGCTTAACATTGTCGAGTGAAGCTTTCTTT.

The chain links TRBV6-5 to TRBJ2-5, with unresolved D. The V end was cut by 0 bases, the J end by 3 bases, with 17 bases between. This CDR3 is built from 17 residues. The V gene's germline CDR1 is MNHEY and CDR2 SVGAGI. This CDR3 is CASSYSTADLGKETQYF. The CDR3, as DNA: TGTGCCAGCAGTTACTCAACCGCGGATTTGGGGAAAGAGACCCAGTACTTC.